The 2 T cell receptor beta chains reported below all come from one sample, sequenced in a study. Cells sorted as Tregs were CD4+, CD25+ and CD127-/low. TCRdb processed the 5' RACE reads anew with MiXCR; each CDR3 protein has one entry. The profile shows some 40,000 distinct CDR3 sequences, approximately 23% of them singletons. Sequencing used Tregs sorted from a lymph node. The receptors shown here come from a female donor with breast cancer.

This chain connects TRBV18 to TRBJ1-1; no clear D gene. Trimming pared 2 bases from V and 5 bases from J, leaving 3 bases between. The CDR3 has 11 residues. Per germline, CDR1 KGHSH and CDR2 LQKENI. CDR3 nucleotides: TGTGCCAGCTCACCAGGGACTGAAGCTTTCTTT. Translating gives CASSPGTEAFF.

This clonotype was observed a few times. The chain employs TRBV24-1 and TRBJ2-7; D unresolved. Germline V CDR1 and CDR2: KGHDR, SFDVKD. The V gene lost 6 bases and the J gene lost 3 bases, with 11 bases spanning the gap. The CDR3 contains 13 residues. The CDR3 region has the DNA TGTGCCACCAGTATGTCTGGCTACTACGAGCAGTACTTC. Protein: CATSMSGYYEQYF.